The 32 T cell receptor beta chains reported below all come from one sample, sequenced in a study of T cells in Graves' hyperthyroidism and ophthalmopathy. From RNA transcripts, TCR beta CDR3 regions were amplified. TCR CDR3 underwent first-round RT-PCR with the HTBI primer set. TCRdb re-analysed the multiplex PCR reads in MiXCR, keeping a single row per CDR3 protein. Of about half a million distinct CDR3 sequences in the sample, about 20% were seen once. Sequenced material: blood. These receptors all come from a man aged 40-49 years with Graves' ophthalmopathy.

This clonotype was seen a few times. J is TRBJ2-1 and V is TRBV4-1; maybe TRBD1 (5 bases). This CDR3 comprises 14 residues. Trimming removed 2 bases from V and 5 bases from J, with 10 bases in between. Germline values: CDR1 MGHRA, CDR2 YSYEKL. CDR3 sequence: CASSQPQVNNEQFF. DNA of the CDR3: TGCGCCAGCAGCCAACCACAGGTGAACAATGAGCAGTTCTTC.

Details on this clonotype: This may come from a read error, since a much larger clone is one base off. The chain carries TRBV12-3 or TRBV12-4 and TRBJ1-1; D is undetermined. Trimming took 10 bases from V and 7 from J, leaving 19 bases between them. This CDR3 is 13 amino acids long. CDR3: CANSQEPSYEAFF. Here the CDR3 DNA reads TGTGCCAACAGCCAAGAACCATCCTATGAAGCTTTCTTT.

The CDR3 DNA follows: TGTGCCAGCAGCCAAACCGGGACTAGCGGGGGAGATACGCAGTATTTT. As protein: CASSQTGTSGGDTQYF. The chain recombines TRBV4-2 with TRBJ2-3; TRBD2 matches at 14 bases. Losses at the gene ends were 2 bases for V and 5 bases for J; bases not matched to a gene: 3. Germline V gene data show CDR1 as LGHNA and CDR2 as YNFKEQ. CDR3 length: 16 residues.

The chain joins TRBV20-1 to TRBJ2-1; the D is unclear. CDR1 is DFQATT, CDR2 SNEGSKA, per germline (reference sequence). The V end was cut by 3 bases, the J end by 5 bases, with 14 bases between. The CDR3 contains 14 residues. Here the CDR3 reads CSASVLFGNNEQFF. CDR3 bases: TGCAGTGCTAGTGTACTGTTCGGAAACAATGAGCAGTTCTTC.

A note on this clonotype: Given a much more abundant clone one base away, this may be a read error. Since the CDR3 does not end with the conserved phenylalanine or tryptophan, this likely comes from a read error. The chain is built from TRBV6-5 and TRBJ1-1; D is uncertain. CDR3 length: 13 residues. The germline V gene has CDR1 MNHEY and CDR2 SVGAGI. Trimming took off 2 bases at V and 1 base at J, with 5 bases between the two ends. DNA for the CDR3: TGTGCCAGCAGTTACACGAGGAACACTGAAGCTTTCTCT. Amino acid sequence: CASSYTRNTEAFS.

The chain uses TRBV25-1 and TRBJ2-7; 8 nucleotides line up with TRBD1. The V gene's germline CDR1 is MGHDK and CDR2 SYGVNS. The V and J ends lost 4 bases and 6 bases, in that order; junction bases with no gene match: 8. The CDR3 has 14 residues. The CDR3 region has the DNA TGTGCCAGCAGTGCTCCGCAGGGGGCACTCGAGCAGTACTTC. Amino acid sequence: CASSAPQGALEQYF.

This clonotype was detected many times. The CDR3 coding sequence is TGTGCCAGCAGTTTCCAGGGGACTAGCGGGAGGGGTAGCTCCTACGAGCAGTACTTC. Translation gives CASSFQGTSGRGSSYEQYF. The V gene is TRBV12-3 or TRBV12-4, the J gene TRBJ2-7; 16 bases are shared with TRBD2. V trimming: 3 bases; J trimming: 0 bases; junction bases outside the gene matches: 8. CDR3 length equals 19 residues.

This sequence joins TRBV28 and TRBJ2-4; D tentatively fits TRBD1 or TRBD2 (5 bases each). CDR1 and CDR2 from the germline V gene are MDHEN and SYDVKM. The CDR3 covers 17 residues. The V end was cut by 2 bases, the J end by 0 bases, with 14 bases between. CDR3 protein: CASSLPGEGLAKNIQYF. Written as DNA, the CDR3 is TGTGCCAGCAGTTTACCGGGCGAGGGGTTAGCCAAAAACATTCAGTACTTC. The complete variable domain, with remaining parts taken from reference TRBV28 and TRBJ2-4, reads DVKVTQSSRYLVKRTGEKVFLECVQDMDHENMFWYRQDPGLGLRLIYFSYDVKMKEKGDIPEGYSVSREKKERFSLILESASTNQTSMYLCASSLPGEGLAKNIQYFGAGTRLSVL.

The chain recombines TRBV7-8 with TRBJ2-2; D unclear. Trimming removed 6 bases from V and 3 bases from J, with 11 bases in between. The germline V gene has CDR1 SGHVS and CDR2 FQNEAQ. CDR3 size: 14 residues. Written as DNA, the CDR3 is TGTGCCAGCAGTGTGCGACGGGACACCGGGGAGCTGTTTTTT. This codes for CASSVRRDTGELFF.

There are a few counts of this clonotype. The rearrangement uses TRBV29-1 and TRBJ2-7, with D perhaps being TRBD1 or TRBD2 (5 bases each). Germline CDR1 reads SQVTM; CDR2 reads ANQGSEA. V was trimmed by 3 bases and J by 0 bases, leaving 9 bases between them. The length of the CDR3 is 13 residues. The CDR3 spells CSVDGDGSYEQYF. The DNA of the CDR3 is TGCAGCGTTGATGGGGACGGCTCCTACGAGCAGTACTTC.

This clonotype appeared many times. V gene TRBV12-3 or TRBV12-4 combines with J gene TRBJ2-5, with 10 bases that match TRBD1. The ends lost 9 bases at V and 5 bases at J; junction bases unmatched: 15. The CDR3 contains 16 residues. In DNA, the CDR3 is TGTGCCAGTAAGACAGGGGGCGCAATCAGAAGGGAGACCCAGTACTTC. Its protein is CASKTGGAIRRETQYF.

This clonotype has a count of ten or more. The chain has TRBV12-3 or TRBV12-4 and TRBJ1-1; D possibly corresponds to TRBD1 (5 bases). V lost 5 bases and J lost 5, with 6 bases in between. CDR3 length: 11 residues. For the CDR3, the DNA is TGTGCCAGCAGTCAGGGTACTGAAGCTTTCTTT. The encoded protein is CASSQGTEAFF.

The sample holds many counts of this clonotype. This chain connects TRBV3-1 to TRBJ1-2; D remains ambiguous. Germline V lookup: CDR1 LGHDT, CDR2 YNNKEL (reference sequence). Trimming pared 2 bases from V and 6 bases from J, leaving 7 bases between. CDR3 length equals 12 residues. Written as DNA, the CDR3 is TGTGCCAGCAGCCAACCTATAGATGGCTACACCTTC. Translating it yields CASSQPIDGYTF. Using reference TRBV3-1 and TRBJ1-2 for the parts outside the CDR3, the full variable domain is DTAVSQTPKYLVTQMGNDKSIKCEQNLGHDTMYWYKQDSKKFLKIMFSYNNKELIINETVPNRFSPKSPDKAHLNLHINSLELGDSAVYFCASSQPIDGYTFGSGTRLTVV.

Only a few counts were recorded for this clonotype. A read error may produce the germline difference seen at one junction end. V and J are TRBV2 and TRBJ1-5; 10 bases match TRBD1. CDR1 is SNHLY and CDR2 is FYNNEI in the germline V gene. This CDR3 is 15 amino acids long. CDR3 DNA sequence: TGTGCCAACAGTGGGACAGGGGTAAGCAATCAGCCCCAGCATTTT. Encoded protein: CANSGTGVSNQPQHF. The full variable domain, rest sourced from reference TRBV2 and TRBJ1-5, is EPEVTQTPSHQVTQMGQEVILRCVPISNHLYFYWYRQILGQKVEFLVSFYNNEISEKSEIFDDQFSVERPDGSNFTLKIRSTKLEDSAMYFCANSGTGVSNQPQHFGDGTRLSIL.

V and J are TRBV18 and TRBJ1-1; D may be TRBD1 (5 bases). From germline, CDR1 is KGHSH and CDR2 LQKENI. CDR3 length: 15 amino acids. Trimming pared 1 base from V and 3 bases from J, leaving 12 bases between. The DNA for the CDR3 is TGTGCCAGCTCACCACTTCAAGGGGTAGACACTGAAGCTTTCTTT. Residues: CASSPLQGVDTEAFF.

In its sample, this clonotype was seen many times. V usage is TRBV7-3 and J usage is TRBJ1-1; D is uncertain. The V end lost 5 bases, the J end lost 1 base, and 8 bases lay between the germline ends. There are 13 residues in the CDR3. Germline assignment: CDR1 SGHTA and CDR2 FQGTGA. In DNA, the CDR3 is TGTGCCAGCAGCAGACGAGGGAACACTGAAGCTTTCTTT. Protein product: CASSRRGNTEAFF. Full variable domain (missing parts from reference TRBV7-3 and TRBJ1-1): GAGVSQTPSNKVTEKGKYVELRCDPISGHTALYWYRQSLGQGPEFLIYFQGTGAADDSGLPNDRFFAVRPEGSVSTLKIQRTERGDSAVYLCASSRRGNTEAFFGQGTRLTVV.

This clonotype occurred many times. V is TRBV12-3 or TRBV12-4 and J is TRBJ2-3, with 7 nucleotides matching TRBD2. The length of the CDR3 is 16 residues. After removal of 8 bases from V and 3 bases from J, the junction contained 14 bases not matched to a gene. CDR3 nucleotide sequence: TGTGCCAGCTCCCGAGGAGGGAGGGGATGGACAGATACGCAGTATTTT. Protein product: CASSRGGRGWTDTQYF.

The chain recombines TRBV28 with TRBJ2-1, with a weak D call TRBD1 (5 bases). V was pared by 6 bases and J by 6 bases, with 21 bases between. CDR1 and CDR2 (germline): MDHEN, SYDVKM. The CDR3 totals 16 residues. CDR3 residues: CASSLPQGRIGNEQFF. The DNA of the CDR3 is TGTGCCAGCAGCCTTCCTCAGGGTAGGATAGGCAATGAGCAGTTCTTC. Together with reference TRBV28 and TRBJ2-1, the CDR3 gives the full variable domain: DVKVTQSSRYLVKRTGEKVFLECVQDMDHENMFWYRQDPGLGLRLIYFSYDVKMKEKGDIPEGYSVSREKKERFSLILESASTNQTSMYLCASSLPQGRIGNEQFFGPGTRLTVL.

V is TRBV6-2 or TRBV6-3 and J is TRBJ1-1; no firm D call. Germline V gene sequence: CDR1 MNHEY, CDR2 SVGEGT. V was pared by 5 bases and J by 1 base, with 11 bases between. The CDR3 runs 14 residues. CDR3 sequence reads: CASSRIGENTEAFF. The CDR3 region has the DNA TGTGCCAGCAGTCGTATTGGAGAGAACACTGAAGCTTTCTTT.

On this clonotype itself: The DNA is left out, because the CDR3 cannot be placed on it with certainty; the CDR3 is given as TCRdb lists it. The CDR3 here is CASSFYICSARVYGYTF. The V and J genes are TRBV5-1 and TRBJ1-2. Germline CDR1 is SGHRS and CDR2 is YFSETQ. Both ends counted, the CDR3 spans 17 residues.

This clonotype was detected ten times or more. V usage is TRBV28 and J usage is TRBJ2-7, with 7 bases matching TRBD2. Losses at the gene ends were 5 bases for V and 5 bases for J; bases not matched to a gene: 15. Germline CDR1 is MDHEN and CDR2 is SYDVKM. This CDR3 has 16 amino acids. DNA for the CDR3: TGTGCCAGCAGTCCGCGGGGGTTAGGGAGGGCCCACGAGCAGTACTTC. Translating gives CASSPRGLGRAHEQYF.

This clonotype was seen ten or more times. The V call is TRBV7-2, the J call TRBJ1-1; D is unclear. Germline V gene lookup returns CDR1 SGHTA and CDR2 FQGNSA. The CDR3 has 13 amino acids. The ends were cut back, 4 bases at V and 5 bases at J, with 11 bases in the middle. CDR3 DNA sequence: TGTGCCAGCAGCTGGAACGCGGGGACTGAAGCTTTCTTT. This translates into CASSWNAGTEAFF.

This chain joins TRBV7-9 and TRBJ2-2, with D unresolved. Trimming cost V 2 bases and J 6 bases, with 10 bases left between them. The CDR3 sequence is 14 residues long. From germline, CDR1 is SEHNR and CDR2 FQNEAQ (reference sequence). In DNA, the CDR3 is TGTGCCAGCAGCTTAAACTGGGTCGCCGGGGAGCTGTTTTTT. Amino acids: CASSLNWVAGELFF.

The rearrangement joins TRBV30 to TRBJ2-1; no clear D. V shed 1 base and J shed 7 bases, with 17 bases lying between them. Germline CDR1 GTSNPN, CDR2 SVGIG (reference sequence). The CDR3 contains 15 residues. In DNA form, the CDR3 reads TGTGCCTGGAGTGATTGGCATAACCCTGGGAATGAGCAGTTCTTC. Protein product: CAWSDWHNPGNEQFF.

This chain links TRBV20-1 with TRBJ2-5; TRBD2 is a possible D gene (6 bases). The end of the DNA fits TRBJ2-1 better, so the J call may be wrong. There are 18 residues in the CDR3. Germline values: CDR1 DFQATT, CDR2 SNEGSKA (reference sequence). This CDR3 is CSAGGAAGTPSLRETQFF. CDR3 sequence (DNA): TGCAGTGCTGGCGGGGCGGCAGGGACCCCTTCACTAAGGGAGACCCAGTTCTTC.

This rearrangement joins TRBV12-3 or TRBV12-4 to TRBJ2-1; the D is unclear. V was cut by 2 bases and J by 2 bases, with 7 bases left in between. This CDR3 contains 14 residues. The CDR3 nucleotides are TGTGCCAGCAGTTTAAGTCAAACCTACAATGAGCAGTTCTTC. Translation: CASSLSQTYNEQFF.

This clonotype has more than one count but fewer than ten. V and J are TRBV9 and TRBJ1-1; D uncertain. The CDR3 totals 13 residues. The V gene lost 3 bases and the J gene lost 0 bases, with 6 bases spanning the gap. Germline CDR1 is SGDLS and CDR2 is YYNGEE. This chain's CDR3 is CASSDQVNTEAFF. Written as DNA, the CDR3 is TGTGCCAGCAGCGATCAAGTGAACACTGAAGCTTTCTTT.

This sequence joins TRBV28 and TRBJ2-2; D is undetermined. Germline V gene sequence: CDR1 MDHEN, CDR2 SYDVKM. Trimming pared 5 bases from V and 8 bases from J, leaving 9 bases between. The CDR3 is 12 amino acids. The CDR3 is CASSAGRGELFF. CDR3 coding DNA: TGTGCCAGCAGTGCAGGACGGGGGGAGCTGTTTTTT.

The chain links TRBV12-5 to TRBJ2-6; D gene ambiguous. CDR1 LGHNT and CDR2 FRNRAP come from the germline V gene. Trimming removed 7 bases at V and 1 base at J, with 5 bases between. The CDR3 loop spans 13 amino acids. This CDR3 is CASALSGANVLTF. CDR3 bases: TGTGCTAGTGCTTTATCTGGGGCCAACGTCCTGACTTTC. The full variable domain, in which reference TRBV12-5 and TRBJ2-6 provide the parts outside the CDR3, is DARVTQTPRHKVTEMGQEVTMRCQPILGHNTVFWYRQTMMQGLELLAYFRNRAPLDDSGMPKDRFSAEMPDATLATLKIQPSEPRDSAVYFCASALSGANVLTFGAGSRLTVL.

The genes are TRBV6-1 and TRBJ2-7; 11 bases are shared with TRBD2. V lost 10 bases and J lost 3; bases outside the gene matches: 8. Germline-derived CDR1 and CDR2 are MNHNS and SASEGT. The CDR3 consists of 14 residues. CDR3 residues: CATMGTSGRYEQYF. DNA for the CDR3: TGTGCCACCATGGGGACTAGCGGACGCTACGAGCAGTACTTC.

This clonotype was counted at least ten times. This sequence joins TRBV11-2 and TRBJ2-1; D gene ambiguous. This CDR3 comprises 11 residues. Trimming left V 2 bases short and J 8 bases short, with 4 bases between. CDR1 and CDR2 from the germline V gene are SGHAT and FQNNGV. CDR3 DNA: TGTGCCAGCAGCTTATTATATGAGCAGTTCTTC. This translates into CASSLLYEQFF.

This clonotype was detected a few times. CDR3 in amino acids: CASSISSRYEQYF. The CDR3 bases are TGTGCCAGTAGTATATCCAGCCGCTACGAGCAGTACTTC. This chain links TRBV19 with TRBJ2-7; D is unresolved. The germline CDR1 and CDR2 sequences are LNHDA and SQIVND (reference sequence). V was trimmed by 2 bases and J by 3 bases, leaving 8 bases between them. CDR3 length: 13 amino acids.